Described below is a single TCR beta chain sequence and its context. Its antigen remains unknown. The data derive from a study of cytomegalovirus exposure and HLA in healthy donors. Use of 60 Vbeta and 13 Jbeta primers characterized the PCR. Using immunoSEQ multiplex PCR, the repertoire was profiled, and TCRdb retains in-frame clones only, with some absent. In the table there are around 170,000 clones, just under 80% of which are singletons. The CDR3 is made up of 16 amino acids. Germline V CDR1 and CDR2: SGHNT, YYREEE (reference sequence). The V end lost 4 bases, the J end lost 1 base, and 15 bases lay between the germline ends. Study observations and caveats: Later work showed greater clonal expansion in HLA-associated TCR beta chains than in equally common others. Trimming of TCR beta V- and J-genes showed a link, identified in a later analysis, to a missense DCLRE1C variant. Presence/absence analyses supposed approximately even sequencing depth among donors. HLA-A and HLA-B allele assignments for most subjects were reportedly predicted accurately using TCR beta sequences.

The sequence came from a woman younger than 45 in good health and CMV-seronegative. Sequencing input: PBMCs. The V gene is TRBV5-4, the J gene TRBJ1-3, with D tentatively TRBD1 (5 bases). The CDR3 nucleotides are TGTGCCAGCAGCCCTGGTGGACACCTTTCTGGAAACACCATATATTTT. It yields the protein CASSPGGHLSGNTIYF.